This TCR beta chain was sequenced during a study of T cell responses to AZD1222 COVID-19 vaccine. Overall study findings and caveats: White British people made up most donors, females outnumbered males, and clonal diversity was possibly underestimated. Repertoire sampling occurred only after the peak T cell response.

CDR1 is SNHLY, CDR2 FYNNEI, per germline. The V segment lost 7 bases and the J segment 15 bases; nucleotides outside the gene matches: 10. This CDR3 is 12 amino acids long. As regards this clone: Its cognate antigen is unknown.

The protocol was immunoSEQ multiplex PCR, while the TCRdb copy is restricted to in-frame clones and leaves out a portion. The sample holds about 120,000 clones; approximately 85% are singletons and the top ten take 3% to 4.5%. The clonotype was recovered from an adult in good health. The sample in question was peripheral blood, obtained on day 0 of MenACWY control vaccination. The J gene is TRBJ2-1, the V gene TRBV2, with 9 bases fitting TRBD2. The CDR3 DNA follows: TGTGCCAGCACGGAAGGGCGGGGGGGGCGGTTCTTC. It encodes CASTEGRGGRFF.